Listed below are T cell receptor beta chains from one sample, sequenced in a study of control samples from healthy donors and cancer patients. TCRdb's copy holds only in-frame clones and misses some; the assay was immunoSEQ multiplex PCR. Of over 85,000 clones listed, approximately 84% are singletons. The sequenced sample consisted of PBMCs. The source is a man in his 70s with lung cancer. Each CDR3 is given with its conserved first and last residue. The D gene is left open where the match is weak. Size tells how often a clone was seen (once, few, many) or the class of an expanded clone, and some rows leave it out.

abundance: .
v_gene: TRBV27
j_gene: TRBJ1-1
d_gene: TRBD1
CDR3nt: TGTGCCAGCAGTTTTGGGCAGGGGGTAGGAACTGAAGCTTTCTTT
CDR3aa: CASSFGQGVGTEAFF

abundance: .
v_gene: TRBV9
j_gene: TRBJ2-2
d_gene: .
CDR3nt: TGTGCCAGCAGCGTAGGGGCAAGGGCCACCGGGGAGCTGTTTTTT
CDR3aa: CASSVGARATGELFF

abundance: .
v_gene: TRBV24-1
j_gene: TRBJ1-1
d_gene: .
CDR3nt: TGTGCCACCAGTCCCACGGGACTGGGTGAAGCTTTCTTT
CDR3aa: CATSPTGLGEAFF

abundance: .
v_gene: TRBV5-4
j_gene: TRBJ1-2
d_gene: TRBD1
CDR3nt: TGTGCCAGCAGCTATCTATCAGGGGGTGGTGGCTACACCTTC
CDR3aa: CASSYLSGGGGYTF

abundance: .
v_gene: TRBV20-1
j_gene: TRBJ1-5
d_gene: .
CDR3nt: TGCAGTGCTAGTTACAGCACATATCAGCCCCAGCATTTT
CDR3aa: CSASYSTYQPQHF

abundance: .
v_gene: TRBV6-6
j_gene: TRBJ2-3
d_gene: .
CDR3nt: TGTGCCAGCAGGACGGACAGCTATGTCCCAGATACGCAGTATTTT
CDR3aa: CASRTDSYVPDTQYF

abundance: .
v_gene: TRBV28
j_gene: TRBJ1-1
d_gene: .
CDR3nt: TGTGCCAGCGTCCGCGGTGGCACTGAAGCTTTCTTT
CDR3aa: CASVRGGTEAFF

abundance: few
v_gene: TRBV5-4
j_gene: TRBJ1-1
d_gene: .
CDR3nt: TGTGCCAGCAGCCACAAGGGGCTGAACACTGAAGCTTTCTTT
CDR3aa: CASSHKGLNTEAFF

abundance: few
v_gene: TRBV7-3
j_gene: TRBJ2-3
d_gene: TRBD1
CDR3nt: TGTGCCAGCAGAGGACAGGGCACAGATACGCAGTATTTT
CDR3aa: CASRGQGTDTQYF

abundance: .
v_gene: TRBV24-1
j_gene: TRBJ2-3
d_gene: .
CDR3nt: TGTGCCACCAGTGATTGGAGGGGGGGCACAGATACGCAGTATTTT
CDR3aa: CATSDWRGGTDTQYF

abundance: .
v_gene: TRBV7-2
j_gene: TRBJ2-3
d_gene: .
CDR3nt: TGTGCCAGCAGCTTAGACGGATTGACAGATACGCAGTATTTT
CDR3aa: CASSLDGLTDTQYF

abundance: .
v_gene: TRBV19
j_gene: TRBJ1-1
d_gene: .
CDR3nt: TGTGCCAGTAAGAATGGAGAGGGGGGCATGAACACTGAAGCTTTCTTT
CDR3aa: CASKNGEGGMNTEAFF

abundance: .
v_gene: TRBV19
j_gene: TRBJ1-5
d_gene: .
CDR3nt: TGTGCCAGTAGTATTGAGGTAGCAATACAGCCCCAGCATTTT
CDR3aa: CASSIEVAIQPQHF

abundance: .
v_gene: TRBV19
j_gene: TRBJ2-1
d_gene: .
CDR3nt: TGTGCCAGTAGTCTGTTGGTGGGGGGATACAATGAGCAGTTCTTC
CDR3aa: CASSLLVGGYNEQFF

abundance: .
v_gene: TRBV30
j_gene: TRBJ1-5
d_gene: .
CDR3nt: TGTGCCTGGCCCTTGGGGGTTCAGCCCCAGCATTTT
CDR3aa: CAWPLGVQPQHF

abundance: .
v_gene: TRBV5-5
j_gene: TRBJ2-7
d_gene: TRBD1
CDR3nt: TGTGCCAGCAGCTGGAGGATGGACAGGATAACCTACGAGCAGTACTTC
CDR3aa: CASSWRMDRITYEQYF

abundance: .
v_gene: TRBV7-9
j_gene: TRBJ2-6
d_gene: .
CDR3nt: TGTGCCAGCAGCTTAATGGGAAGTGGGGCCAACGTCCTGACTTTC
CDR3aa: CASSLMGSGANVLTF

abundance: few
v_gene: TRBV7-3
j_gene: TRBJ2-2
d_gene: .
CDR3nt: TGTGCCAGCTCTCCTTACACCGGGGAGCTGTTTTTT
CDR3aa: CASSPYTGELFF

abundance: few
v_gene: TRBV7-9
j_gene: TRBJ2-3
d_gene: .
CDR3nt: TGTGCCAGCAGCCAGCAAAGAGGGGGGGATACGCAGTATTTT
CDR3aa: CASSQQRGGDTQYF

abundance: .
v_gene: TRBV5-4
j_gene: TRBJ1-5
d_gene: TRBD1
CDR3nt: TGTGCCAGCAGCCCCGGGACAGGGGGCAGTCAGCCCCAGCATTTT
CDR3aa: CASSPGTGGSQPQHF

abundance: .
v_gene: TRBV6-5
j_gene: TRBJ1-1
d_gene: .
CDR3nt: TGTGCCGGCAGCCCCCGACAGGCTTTGAACACTGAAGCTTTCTTT
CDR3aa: CAGSPRQALNTEAFF

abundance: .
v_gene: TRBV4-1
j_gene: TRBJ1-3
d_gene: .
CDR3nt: TGCGCCAGCAGCCCCCGGAATGGAAACACCATATATTTT
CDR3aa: CASSPRNGNTIYF

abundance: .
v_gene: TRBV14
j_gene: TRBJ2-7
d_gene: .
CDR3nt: TGTGCCAGCAGCCAACCCCGGGGCAGCTCCTACGAGCAGTACTTC
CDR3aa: CASSQPRGSSYEQYF

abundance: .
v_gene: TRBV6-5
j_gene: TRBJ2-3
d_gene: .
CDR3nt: TGTGCCAGCAGTCCCGGGCGGCTCTCAGGAGATACGCAGTATTTT
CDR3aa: CASSPGRLSGDTQYF

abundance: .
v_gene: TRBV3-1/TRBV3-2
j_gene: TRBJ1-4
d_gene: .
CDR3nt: TGTGCCAGCAGCCAAGTACGGGAAAAACTGTTTTTT
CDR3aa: CASSQVREKLFF

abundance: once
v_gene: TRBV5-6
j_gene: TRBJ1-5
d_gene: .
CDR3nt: TGTGCCAGCAGCTTGGTAGGGGCGAGCAATCAGCCCCAGCATTTT
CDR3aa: CASSLVGASNQPQHF

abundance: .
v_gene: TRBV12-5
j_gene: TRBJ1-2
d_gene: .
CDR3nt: TGTGCTAGTGGTTTGGAAAACCCCGGGCCCTATGGCTACACCTTC
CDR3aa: CASGLENPGPYGYTF

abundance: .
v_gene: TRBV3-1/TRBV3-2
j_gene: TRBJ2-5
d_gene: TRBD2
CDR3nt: TGTGCCAGCAGCCAATCCTCCCGAAAGACTAGCGGGGGTGGAATGGAGACCCAGTACTTC
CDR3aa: CASSQSSRKTSGGGMETQYF

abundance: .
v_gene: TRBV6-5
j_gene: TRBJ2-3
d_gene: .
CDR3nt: TGTGCCAGCAGTTACTCCGACACAGATACGCAGTATTTT
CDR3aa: CASSYSDTDTQYF

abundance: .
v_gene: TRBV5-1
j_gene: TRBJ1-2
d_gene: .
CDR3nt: TGCGCCAGCAGCTCGGGAGGGTTCTCTAACTATGGCTACACCTTC
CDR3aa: CASSSGGFSNYGYTF

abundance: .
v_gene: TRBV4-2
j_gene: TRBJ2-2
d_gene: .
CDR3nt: TGTGCCAGCAGCCAAGAAGGCAGGATGAACACCGGGGAGCTGTTTTTT
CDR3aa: CASSQEGRMNTGELFF

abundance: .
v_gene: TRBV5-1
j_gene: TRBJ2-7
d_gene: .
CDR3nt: TGCGCCAGCAGCCTTACGGGGGACAGATCCTACGAGCAGTACTTC
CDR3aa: CASSLTGDRSYEQYF